This TCR beta chain is drawn from a study of blood T cell repertoires in COVID-19. The protocol was immunoSEQ multiplex PCR, while the TCRdb copy is restricted to in-frame clones and leaves out a portion. The sample contains about 220,000 clones, approximately 81% of which appear only once. V lost 3 bases and J lost 7; bases outside the gene matches: 6. Germline CDR1 reads MGHDK; CDR2 reads SYGVNS. The CDR3 extends over 16 amino acids. The sample was peripheral blood. This TCR came from a woman older than 75 with acute or convalescent COVID-19. The rearrangement links TRBV25-1 to TRBJ2-1; 13 bases match TRBD2. The CDR3 DNA reads as TGTGCCAGCAGTGACCCTACTAGCGGGGGGGATAATGAGCAGTTCTTC. It specifies CASSDPTSGGDNEQFF.